The table lists the clone carrying this TCR beta chain with many counts. The antigen is unknown. This record comes from a study of T-cell memory formation after mild COVID-19. Notes on the study in general: Contracting CD4+ clones sat mainly in CM and EM; CD8+ in EMRA.

V lost 3 bases and J 2 bases, leaving 2 bases between the germline ends. CDR1 is MNHNS, CDR2 SASEGT, per germline. This CDR3 contains 11 residues. Each CDR3 protein is one row after TCRdb ran MiXCR on the 5' RACE reads. The repertoire holds 95,000 to 120,000 distinct CDR3 sequences, with over 15% as singletons. The chain recombines TRBV6-1 with TRBJ2-7; no clear D. Input material: PBMCs or a T cell subset sorted from them (not recorded which). The receptor was derived from a man between 18 and 29 years old who had mild COVID-19 (a few samples of this study predate the infection). Cell type and time point are not known. CDR3 in DNA: TGTGCCAGCAGTGAGACCTACGAGCAGTACGTC. This translates into CASSETYEQYV.